This TCR beta chain was captured in a study of blood T cell repertoires in COVID-19. Libraries were prepared by immunoSEQ multiplex PCR; TCRdb keeps only in-frame clonotypes and omits some of them. In the table there are around 250,000 clones, approximately 78% of which are singletons. The sequenced sample was PBMCs or T cells enriched from blood (not recorded which). The sequence came from a man aged 35 to 55 who had been exposed to COVID-19.

The CDR3 sequence: CASSPDRVGNTIYF. CDR3 bases: TGTGCCAGTAGTCCGGACAGGGTCGGAAACACCATATATTTT. The chain employs TRBV19 and TRBJ1-3, with 8 bases aligning to TRBD1. Looked up from germline, CDR1 is LNHDA and CDR2 is SQIVND (reference sequence). This CDR3 is built from 14 residues. The ends lost 5 bases at V and 4 bases at J; junction bases unmatched: 4.